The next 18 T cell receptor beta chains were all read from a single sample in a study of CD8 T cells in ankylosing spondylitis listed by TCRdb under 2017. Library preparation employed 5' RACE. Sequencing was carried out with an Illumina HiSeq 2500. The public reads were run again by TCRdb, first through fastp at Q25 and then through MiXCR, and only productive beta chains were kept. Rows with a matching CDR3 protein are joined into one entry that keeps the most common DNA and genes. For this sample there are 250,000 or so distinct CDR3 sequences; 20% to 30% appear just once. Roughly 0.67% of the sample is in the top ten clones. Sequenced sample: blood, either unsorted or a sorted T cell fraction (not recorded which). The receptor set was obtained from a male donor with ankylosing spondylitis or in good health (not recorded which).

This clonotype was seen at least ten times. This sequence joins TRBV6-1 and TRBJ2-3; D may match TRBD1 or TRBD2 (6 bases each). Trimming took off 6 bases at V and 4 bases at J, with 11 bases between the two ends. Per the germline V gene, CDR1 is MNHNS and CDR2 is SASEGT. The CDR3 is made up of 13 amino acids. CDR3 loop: CASSRGRADTQYF. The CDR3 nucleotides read TGTGCCAGCAGCCGGGGGCGGGCAGATACGCAGTATTTT.

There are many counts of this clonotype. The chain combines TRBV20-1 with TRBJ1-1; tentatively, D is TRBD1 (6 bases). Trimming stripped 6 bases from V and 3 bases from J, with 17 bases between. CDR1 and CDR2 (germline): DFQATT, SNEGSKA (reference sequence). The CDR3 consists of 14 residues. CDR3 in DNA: TGCAGTGCCCGCGCACAGGGCGATTACACTGAAGCTTTCTTT. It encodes CSARAQGDYTEAFF.

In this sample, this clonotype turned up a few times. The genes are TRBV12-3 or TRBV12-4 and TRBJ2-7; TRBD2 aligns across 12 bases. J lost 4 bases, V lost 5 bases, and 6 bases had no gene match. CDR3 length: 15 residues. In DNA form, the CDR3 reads TGTGCCAGCAGTCCCACTAGCGGGGGGCAATACGAGCAGTACTTC. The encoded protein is CASSPTSGGQYEQYF.

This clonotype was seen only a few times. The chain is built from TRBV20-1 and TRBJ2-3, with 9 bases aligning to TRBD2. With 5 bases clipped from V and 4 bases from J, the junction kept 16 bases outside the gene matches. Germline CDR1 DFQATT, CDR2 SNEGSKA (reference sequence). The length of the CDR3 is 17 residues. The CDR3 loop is CSAPHKAAGGDADTQYF. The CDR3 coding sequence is TGCAGTGCTCCCCACAAGGCGGCGGGGGGGGACGCAGATACGCAGTATTTT.

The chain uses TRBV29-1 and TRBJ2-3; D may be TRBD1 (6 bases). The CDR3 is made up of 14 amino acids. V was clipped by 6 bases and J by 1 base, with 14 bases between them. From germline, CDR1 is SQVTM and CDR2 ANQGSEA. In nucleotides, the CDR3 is TGCAGCGTCGGACCCAGACAGGGCACAGATACGCAGTATTTT. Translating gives CSVGPRQGTDTQYF.

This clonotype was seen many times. CDR3 amino acids: CASSSARTSYNEQFF. CDR3 coding DNA: TGTGCCAGCAGCTCCGCAAGGACTTCCTACAATGAGCAGTTCTTC. The gene calls are TRBV5-4 and TRBJ2-1; a possible D gene is TRBD2 (5 bases). Trimming pared 3 bases from V and 1 base from J, leaving 11 bases between. From germline, CDR1 is SGHNT and CDR2 YYREEE (reference sequence). This CDR3 comprises 15 residues.

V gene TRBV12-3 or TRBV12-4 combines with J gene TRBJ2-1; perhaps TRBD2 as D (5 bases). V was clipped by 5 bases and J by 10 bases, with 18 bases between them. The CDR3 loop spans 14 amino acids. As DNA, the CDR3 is TGTGCCAGCAGTCAATCGAGGACTTTTGGAGAGCAGTTCTTC. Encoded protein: CASSQSRTFGEQFF.

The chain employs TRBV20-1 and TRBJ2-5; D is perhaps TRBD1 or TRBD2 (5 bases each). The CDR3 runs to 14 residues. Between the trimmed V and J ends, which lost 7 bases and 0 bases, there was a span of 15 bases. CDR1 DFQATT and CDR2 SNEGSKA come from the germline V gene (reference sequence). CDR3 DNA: TGCAGTGTAATGCGGGTGGACAACCAAGAGACCCAGTACTTC. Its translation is CSVMRVDNQETQYF.

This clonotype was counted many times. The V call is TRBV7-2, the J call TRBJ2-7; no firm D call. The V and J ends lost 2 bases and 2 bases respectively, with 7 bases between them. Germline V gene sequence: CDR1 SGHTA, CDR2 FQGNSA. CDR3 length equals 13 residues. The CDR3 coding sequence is TGTGCCAGCAGCTTACGGTTAACCTACGAGCAGTACTTC. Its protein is CASSLRLTYEQYF.

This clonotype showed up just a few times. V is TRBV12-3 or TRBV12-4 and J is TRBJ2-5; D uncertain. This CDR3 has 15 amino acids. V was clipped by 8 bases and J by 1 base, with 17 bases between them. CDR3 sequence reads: CASQRGIGSQETQYF. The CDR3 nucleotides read TGTGCCAGCCAACGTGGGATCGGTAGCCAAGAGACCCAGTACTTC.

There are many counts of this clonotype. CDR3 nucleotides: TGTGCCAGCAGTTACGGTTCGGGGGCAGATACGCAGTATTTT. As protein: CASSYGSGADTQYF. The rearrangement joins TRBV6-5 to TRBJ2-3, with D perhaps matching TRBD2 (6 bases). This CDR3 has 14 residues. Per the germline V gene, CDR1 is MNHEY and CDR2 is SVGAGI. V shed 2 bases and J shed 4 bases, with 10 bases lying between them.

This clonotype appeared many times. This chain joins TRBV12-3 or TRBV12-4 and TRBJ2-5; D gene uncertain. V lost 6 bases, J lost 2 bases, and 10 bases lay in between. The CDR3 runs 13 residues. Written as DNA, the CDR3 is TGTGCCAGCAGCTTGGGTCAGCAAGAGACCCAGTACTTC. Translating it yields CASSLGQQETQYF.

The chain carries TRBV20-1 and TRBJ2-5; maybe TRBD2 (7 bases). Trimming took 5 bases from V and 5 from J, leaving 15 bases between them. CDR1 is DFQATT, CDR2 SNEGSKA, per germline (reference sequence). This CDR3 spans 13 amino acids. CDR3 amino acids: CSALGGGQETQYF. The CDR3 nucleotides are TGCAGTGCTCTGGGAGGGGGTCAGGAGACCCAGTACTTC.

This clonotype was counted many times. Here the CDR3 reads CSVLPDRPGGQYF. The CDR3 nucleotides are TGCAGCGTGCTCCCGGACAGGCCCGGGGGGCAGTATTTT. V gene TRBV29-1 combines with J gene TRBJ2-3; D is perhaps TRBD1 (7 bases). The CDR3 covers 13 residues. The germline V gene encodes CDR1 SQVTM and CDR2 ANQGSEA. Trimming cost V 6 bases and J 11 bases, with 21 bases left between them.

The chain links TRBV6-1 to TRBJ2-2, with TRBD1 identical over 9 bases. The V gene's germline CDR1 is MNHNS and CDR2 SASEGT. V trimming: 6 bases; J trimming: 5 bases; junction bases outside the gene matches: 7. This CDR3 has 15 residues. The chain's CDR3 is CASSKLQGATGELFF. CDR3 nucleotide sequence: TGTGCCAGCAGCAAATTACAGGGGGCGACCGGGGAGCTGTTTTTT.

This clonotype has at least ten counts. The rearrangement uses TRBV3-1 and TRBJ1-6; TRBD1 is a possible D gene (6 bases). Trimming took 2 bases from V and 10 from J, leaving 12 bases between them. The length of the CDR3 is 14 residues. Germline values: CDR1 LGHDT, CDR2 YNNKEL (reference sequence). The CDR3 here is CASSQTSGESPLHF. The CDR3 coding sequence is TGTGCCAGCAGCCAAACGTCAGGGGAATCACCCCTCCACTTT.

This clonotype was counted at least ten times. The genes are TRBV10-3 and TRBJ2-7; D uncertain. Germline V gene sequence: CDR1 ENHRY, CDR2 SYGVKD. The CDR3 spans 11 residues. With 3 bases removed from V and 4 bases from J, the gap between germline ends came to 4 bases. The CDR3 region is CAISDRYEQYF. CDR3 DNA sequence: TGTGCCATCAGTGACAGGTACGAGCAGTACTTC.

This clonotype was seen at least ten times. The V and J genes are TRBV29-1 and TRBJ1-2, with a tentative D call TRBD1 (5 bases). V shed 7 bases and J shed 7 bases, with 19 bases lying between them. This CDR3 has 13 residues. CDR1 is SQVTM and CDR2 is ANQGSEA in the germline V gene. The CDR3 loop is CSGGGTSDPGYTF. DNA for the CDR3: TGCAGCGGTGGGGGGACGTCTGATCCTGGCTACACCTTC.